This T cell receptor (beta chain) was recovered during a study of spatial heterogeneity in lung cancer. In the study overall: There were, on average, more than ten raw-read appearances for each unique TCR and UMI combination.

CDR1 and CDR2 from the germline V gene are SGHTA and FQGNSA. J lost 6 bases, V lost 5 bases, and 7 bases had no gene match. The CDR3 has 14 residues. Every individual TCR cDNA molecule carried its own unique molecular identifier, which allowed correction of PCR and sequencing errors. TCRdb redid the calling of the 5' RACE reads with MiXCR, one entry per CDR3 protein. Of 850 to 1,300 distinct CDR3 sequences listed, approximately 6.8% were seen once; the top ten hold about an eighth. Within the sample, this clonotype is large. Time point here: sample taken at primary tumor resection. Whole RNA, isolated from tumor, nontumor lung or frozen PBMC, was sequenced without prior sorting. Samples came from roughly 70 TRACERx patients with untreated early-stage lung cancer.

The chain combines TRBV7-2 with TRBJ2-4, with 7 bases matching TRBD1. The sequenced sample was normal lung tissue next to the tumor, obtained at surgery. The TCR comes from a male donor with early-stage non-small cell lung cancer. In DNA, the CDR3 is TGTGCCAGCAGCCGAGACAGGGCGGCAAACATTCAGTACTTC. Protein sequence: CASSRDRAANIQYF.